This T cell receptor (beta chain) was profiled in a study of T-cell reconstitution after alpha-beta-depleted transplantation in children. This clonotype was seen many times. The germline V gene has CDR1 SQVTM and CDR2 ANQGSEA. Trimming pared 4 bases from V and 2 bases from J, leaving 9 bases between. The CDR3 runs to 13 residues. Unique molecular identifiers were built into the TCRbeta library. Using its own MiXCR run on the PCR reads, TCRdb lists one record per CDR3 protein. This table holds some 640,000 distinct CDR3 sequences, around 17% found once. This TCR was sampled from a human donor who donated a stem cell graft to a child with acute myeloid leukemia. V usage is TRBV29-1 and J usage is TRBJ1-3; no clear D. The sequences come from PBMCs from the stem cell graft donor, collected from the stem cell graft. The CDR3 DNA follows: TGCAGCGTTGGGTCTGGGGCTGGAAACACCATATATTTT. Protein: CSVGSGAGNTIYF.